These 8 T cell receptor beta chains originate from one sample sequenced in a study of cytomegalovirus exposure and HLA in healthy donors. PCR was performed using 60 Vbeta and 13 Jbeta primers. Generated by immunoSEQ multiplex PCR, the TCRdb table keeps only in-frame clones and is missing some. The sample has under 150,000 clones; the top ten hold roughly 2%. The sequencing sample was made of PBMCs. Source of these receptors: a woman aged 55-70 years in good health and CMV-seronegative.

The V and J genes are TRBV5-1 and TRBJ2-5, with 7 bases lining up with TRBD1. V was pared by 2 bases and J by 5 bases, with 3 bases of the junction left unmatched. This CDR3 region has 13 residues. Per the germline V gene, CDR1 is SGHRS and CDR2 is YFSETQ. CDR3 coding DNA: TGCGCCAGCAGCTTCGACAGGGTTGAGACCCAGTACTTC. Its translation is CASSFDRVETQYF.

This chain connects TRBV28 to TRBJ2-7; 12 bases are shared with TRBD2. Unmatched junction bases numbered 6, after V lost 3 bases and J lost 3 bases. The V gene's germline CDR1 is MDHEN and CDR2 SYDVKM. The CDR3 covers 16 residues. In DNA form, the CDR3 reads TGTGCCAGCAGTTTTGCCCCGGGACTAGCGGGCTACGAGCAGTACTTC. It yields the protein CASSFAPGLAGYEQYF.

The CDR3 DNA is TGTGCCAGCAGGCTCGGGGACAAGTGGACCGGGGAGCTGTTTTTT. Its translation is CASRLGDKWTGELFF. The chain links TRBV6-5 to TRBJ2-2; tentative D call: TRBD1 (6 bases). This CDR3 spans 15 amino acids. Trimming cost V 6 bases and J 5 bases, with 16 bases left between them. The germline V gene encodes CDR1 MNHEY and CDR2 SVGAGI.

The gene calls are TRBV7-3 and TRBJ2-3; D call uncertain. The CDR3 runs 14 residues. With 1 base removed from V and 1 base from J, the gap between germline ends came to 6 bases. Germline CDR1 is SGHTA and CDR2 is FQGTGA. The CDR3 DNA reads TGTGCCAGCAGCTTAAGCTCGGGCACAGATACGCAGTATTTT. This sequence encodes CASSLSSGTDTQYF.

This chain connects TRBV7-9 to TRBJ1-6; D remains unclear. The V gene's germline CDR1 is SEHNR and CDR2 FQNEAQ (reference sequence). The CDR3 has 15 amino acids. The ends were cut back, 5 bases at V and 9 bases at J, with 17 bases in the middle. The CDR3 DNA follows: TGTGCCAGCAGCCCCCCGTCCAGCGGACTTTCACCCCTCCACTTT. Protein sequence: CASSPPSSGLSPLHF.

The genes are TRBV4-1 and TRBJ2-5; 8 nucleotides agree with TRBD2. CDR1 and CDR2 from the germline V gene are MGHRA and YSYEKL. The V segment lost 0 bases and the J segment 7 bases; nucleotides outside the gene matches: 4. The length of the CDR3 is 14 residues. CDR3 nucleotides: TGCGCCAGCAGCCAAGATCGGGGGGGCGTGACCCAGTACTTC. Amino acids: CASSQDRGGVTQYF.

J is TRBJ2-7 and V is TRBV28; 8 nucleotides line up with TRBD2. CDR1 MDHEN and CDR2 SYDVKM come from the germline V gene. J gave up 1 base and V 3 bases, and 2 bases lay outside the gene matches. The CDR3 consists of 14 residues. In nucleotides, the CDR3 is TGTGCCAGCAGTTTCCGGGGGGGGTCCTACGAGCAGTACTTC. Translation gives CASSFRGGSYEQYF.

This chain links TRBV28 with TRBJ2-7, with D hard to call. The CDR3 is made up of 16 amino acids. CDR1 is MDHEN, CDR2 SYDVKM, per germline. Trimming removed 3 bases at V and 0 bases at J, with 15 bases between. CDR3 nucleotides: TGTGCCAGCAGTTTTGGCTTCAACCGCTTCTCCTACGAGCAGTACTTC. Protein product: CASSFGFNRFSYEQYF.